This is a list of T cell receptor beta chains from one sample in a study of a mutant IDH1 vaccine in newly diagnosed glioma. Libraries were prepared by immunoSEQ multiplex PCR; TCRdb keeps only in-frame clonotypes and omits some of them. The sample shows approximately 60,000 clones, roughly 81% of them seen only once. The antigens for these receptors are not known. Sequences were derived from PBMCs, sampled from a glioma patient whose treatment included an IDH1 peptide vaccine. These receptors all stem from a woman aged 40 to 50 with glioma. Some clones in this sample may be carry-over from other donors' samples. The CDR3 runs from the conserved cysteine through the conserved F or W. D genes are given only for firm matches. Clone size is not always given. Where it is, it says once, few, many or a class for expanded clones.

>NA|13|TRBJ1-1|NA|TRBV7-2
CASSSQENTEAFF
TGTGCCAGCAGCTCACAGGAGAACACTGAAGCTTTCTTT
>NA|13|TRBJ2-3|NA|TRBV5-1
CASRTYSTDTQYF
TGCGCCAGCAGGACTTATAGCACAGATACGCAGTATTTT
>NA|16|TRBJ2-3|NA|TRBV4-1
CASSLTGRASTDTQYF
TGCGCCAGCAGCCTAACTGGCCGAGCGAGCACAGATACGCAGTATTTT
>NA|13|TRBJ2-5|NA|TRBV25-1
CASSDRVAETQYF
TGTGCCAGCAGTGACCGGGTAGCGGAGACCCAGTACTTC
>NA|15|TRBJ1-2|NA|TRBV21-1
CASSPRQGRGYGYTF
TGTGCCAGCAGTCCAAGACAGGGAAGGGGCTATGGCTACACCTTC
>NA|14|TRBJ1-1|TRBD1|TRBV10-2
CASSGGQTNTEAFF
TGCGCCAGCAGTGGGGGACAGACGAACACTGAAGCTTTCTTT
>NA|14|TRBJ1-1|NA|TRBV30
CAWIGRGSNTEAFF
TGTGCCTGGATCGGCAGGGGCTCGAACACTGAAGCTTTCTTT
>once|16|TRBJ2-3|NA|TRBV6-5
CASSYSRTGVTDTQYF
TGTGCCAGCAGTTACTCCCGGACGGGGGTCACAGATACGCAGTATTTT
>NA|16|TRBJ2-5|TRBD2|TRBV7-8
CASSLGLAGAQETQYF
TGTGCCAGCAGCTTGGGACTAGCGGGGGCCCAAGAGACCCAGTACTTC
>once|13|TRBJ1-5|NA|TRBV19
CAAARISNQPQHF
TGTGCAGCGGCCCGGATTAGCAATCAGCCCCAGCATTTT
>NA|11|TRBJ2-7|NA|TRBV20-1
CSASTGSEQYF
TGCAGTGCCAGTACAGGTTCCGAGCAGTACTTC
>NA|11|TRBJ2-1|NA|TRBV6-6
CASVRNNEQFF
TGTGCCAGCGTCAGAAACAATGAGCAGTTCTTC
>NA|15|TRBJ1-3|NA|TRBV29-1
CSVLGGSNSGNTIYF
TGCAGCGTTCTCGGTGGGTCCAACTCTGGAAACACCATATATTTT
>NA|14|TRBJ1-2|TRBD1|TRBV10-3
CAISEVEGAGGYTF
TGTGCCATCAGTGAGGTTGAGGGGGCGGGAGGCTACACCTTC
>NA|13|TRBJ2-5|NA|TRBV9
CASSVGPSETQYF
TGTGCCAGCAGCGTAGGCCCATCCGAGACCCAGTACTTC
>NA|17|TRBJ2-1|TRBD2|TRBV10-3
CAISGVLAGGSYNEQFF
TGTGCCATCAGTGGGGTGCTAGCGGGGGGATCCTACAATGAGCAGTTCTTC
>NA|13|TRBJ1-1|NA|TRBV4-1
CASTNRVRNEAFF
TGCGCCAGCACCAACAGGGTAAGGAATGAAGCTTTCTTT